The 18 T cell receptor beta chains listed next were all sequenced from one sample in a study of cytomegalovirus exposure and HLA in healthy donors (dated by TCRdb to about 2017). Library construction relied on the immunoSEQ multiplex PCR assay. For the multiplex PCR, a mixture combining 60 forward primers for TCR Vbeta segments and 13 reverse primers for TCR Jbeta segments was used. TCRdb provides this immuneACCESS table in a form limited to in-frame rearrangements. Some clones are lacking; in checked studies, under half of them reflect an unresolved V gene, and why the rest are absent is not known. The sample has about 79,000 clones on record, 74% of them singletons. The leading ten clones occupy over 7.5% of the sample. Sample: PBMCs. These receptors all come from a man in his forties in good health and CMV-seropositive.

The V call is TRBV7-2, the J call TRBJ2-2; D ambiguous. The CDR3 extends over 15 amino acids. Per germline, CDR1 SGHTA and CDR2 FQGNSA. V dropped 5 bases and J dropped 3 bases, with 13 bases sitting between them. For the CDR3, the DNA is TGTGCCAGCAGCCCTCTACGCCGTGACACCGGGGAGCTGTTTTTT. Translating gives CASSPLRRDTGELFF.

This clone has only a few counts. The CDR3, as DNA: TGTGCCAGCAGCGTAGTGGGCAGGAACACTGAAGCTTTCTTT. As protein: CASSVVGRNTEAFF. This chain joins TRBV9 and TRBJ1-1; D gene ambiguous. In germline, CDR1 is SGDLS, CDR2 YYNGEE. The CDR3 consists of 14 residues. V gave up 0 bases and J gave up 1 base, with 7 bases separating them. Together with reference TRBV9 and TRBJ1-1, the CDR3 gives the full variable domain: DSGVTQTPKHLITATGQRVTLRCSPRSGDLSVYWYQQSLDQGLQFLIQYYNGEERAKGNILERFSAQQFPDLHSELNLSSLELGDSALYFCASSVVGRNTEAFFGQGTRLTVV.

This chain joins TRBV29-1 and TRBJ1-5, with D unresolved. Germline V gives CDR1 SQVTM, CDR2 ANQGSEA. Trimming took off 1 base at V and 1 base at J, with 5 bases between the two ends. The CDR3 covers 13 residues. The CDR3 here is CSVEGESNQPQHF. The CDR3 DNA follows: TGCAGCGTTGAAGGGGAGAGCAATCAGCCCCAGCATTTT. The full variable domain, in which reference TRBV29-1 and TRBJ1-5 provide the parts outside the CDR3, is SAVISQKPSRDICQRGTSLTIQCQVDSQVTMMFWYRQQPGQSLTLIATANQGSEATYESGFVIDKFPISRPNLTFSTLTVSNMSPEDSSIYLCSVEGESNQPQHFGDGTRLSIL.

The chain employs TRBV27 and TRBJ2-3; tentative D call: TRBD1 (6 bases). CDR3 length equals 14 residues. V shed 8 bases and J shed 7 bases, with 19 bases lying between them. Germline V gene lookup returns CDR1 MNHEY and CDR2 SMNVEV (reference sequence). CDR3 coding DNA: TGTGCCAGCGGTATCTTACAGGGCTCCAATACGCAGTATTTT. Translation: CASGILQGSNTQYF.

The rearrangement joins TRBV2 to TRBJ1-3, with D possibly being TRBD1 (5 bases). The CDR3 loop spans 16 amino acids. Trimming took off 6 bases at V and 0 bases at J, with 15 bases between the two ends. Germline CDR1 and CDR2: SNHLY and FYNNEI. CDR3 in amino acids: CASSRMGGVSGNTIYF. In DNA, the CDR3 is TGTGCCAGCAGCCGAATGGGGGGAGTCTCTGGAAACACCATATATTTT.

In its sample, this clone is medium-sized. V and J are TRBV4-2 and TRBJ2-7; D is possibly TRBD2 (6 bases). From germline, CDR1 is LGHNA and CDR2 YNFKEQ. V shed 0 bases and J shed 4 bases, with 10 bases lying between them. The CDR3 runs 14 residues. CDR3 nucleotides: TGTGCCAGCAGCCAAGAGAAACGGGGGTACGAGCAGTACTTC. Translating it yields CASSQEKRGYEQYF.

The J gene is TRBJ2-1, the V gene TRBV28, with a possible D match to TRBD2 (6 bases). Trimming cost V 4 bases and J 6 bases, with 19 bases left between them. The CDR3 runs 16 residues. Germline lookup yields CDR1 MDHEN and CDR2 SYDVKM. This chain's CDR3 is CASSSPGTRGINEQFF. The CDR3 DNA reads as TGTGCCAGCAGTTCCCCCGGGACCCGGGGGATCAATGAGCAGTTCTTC.

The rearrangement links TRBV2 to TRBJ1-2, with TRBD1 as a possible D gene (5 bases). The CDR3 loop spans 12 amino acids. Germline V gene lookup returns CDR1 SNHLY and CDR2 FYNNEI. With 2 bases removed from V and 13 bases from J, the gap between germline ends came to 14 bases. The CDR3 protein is CASSESQGYGTF. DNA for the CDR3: TGTGCCAGCAGTGAAAGTCAGGGCTATGGCACCTTC.

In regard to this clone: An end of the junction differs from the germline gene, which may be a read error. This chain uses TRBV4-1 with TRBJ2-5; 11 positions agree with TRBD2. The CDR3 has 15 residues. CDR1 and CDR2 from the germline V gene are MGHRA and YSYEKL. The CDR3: CASSLGLAEEETQYF. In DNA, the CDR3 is TGCGCCAGCAGCCTGGGACTAGCGGAGGAAGAAACCCAGTACTTC.

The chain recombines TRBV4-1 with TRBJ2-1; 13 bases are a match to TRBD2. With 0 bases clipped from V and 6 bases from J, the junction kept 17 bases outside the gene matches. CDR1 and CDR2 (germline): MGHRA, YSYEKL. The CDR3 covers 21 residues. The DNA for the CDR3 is TGCGCCAGCAGCCAAGATAAGGGACTAGCGGGATATGTCTTCCAGGGCAATGAGCAGTTCTTC. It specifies CASSQDKGLAGYVFQGNEQFF.

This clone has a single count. CDR3 amino acids: CASSLMGSTEAFF. CDR3 nucleotides: TGTGCCAGCAGCTTGATGGGGAGCACTGAAGCTTTCTTT. The gene calls are TRBV11-3 and TRBJ1-1; D gene unclear. CDR3 length equals 13 residues. V lost 3 bases and J lost 4, with 9 bases in between. CDR1 and CDR2 (germline): SGHNT, YENEEA.

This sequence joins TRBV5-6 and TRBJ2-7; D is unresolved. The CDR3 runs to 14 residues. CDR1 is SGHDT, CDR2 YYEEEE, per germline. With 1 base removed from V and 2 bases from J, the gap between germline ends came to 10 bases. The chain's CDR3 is CASSLLWRPYEQYF. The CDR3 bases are TGTGCCAGCAGCTTGCTATGGCGGCCCTACGAGCAGTACTTC.

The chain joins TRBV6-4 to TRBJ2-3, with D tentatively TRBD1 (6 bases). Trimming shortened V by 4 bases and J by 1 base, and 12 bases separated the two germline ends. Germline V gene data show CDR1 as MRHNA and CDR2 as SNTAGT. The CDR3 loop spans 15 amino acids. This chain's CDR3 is CASSAEAGGTDTQYF. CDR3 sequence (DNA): TGTGCCAGCAGTGCTGAGGCAGGGGGCACAGATACGCAGTATTTT.

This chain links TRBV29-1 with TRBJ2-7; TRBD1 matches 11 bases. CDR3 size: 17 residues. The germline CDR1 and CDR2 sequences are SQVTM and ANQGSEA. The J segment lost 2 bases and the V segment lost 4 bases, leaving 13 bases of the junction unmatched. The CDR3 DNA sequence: TGCAGCGTTGTTAGCAAATCCACGGGACAGGGGGCCTACGAGCAGTACTTC. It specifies CSVVSKSTGQGAYEQYF.

The DNA of the CDR3 is TGTGCCAGCTCACCGCCGTCGGAGGGAGATACGCAGTATTTT. Translated: CASSPPSEGDTQYF. This sequence joins TRBV18 and TRBJ2-3, with D perhaps matching TRBD2 (6 bases). This CDR3 contains 14 residues. Trimming shortened V by 3 bases and J by 5 bases, and 12 bases separated the two germline ends. Germline lookup yields CDR1 KGHSH and CDR2 LQKENI.

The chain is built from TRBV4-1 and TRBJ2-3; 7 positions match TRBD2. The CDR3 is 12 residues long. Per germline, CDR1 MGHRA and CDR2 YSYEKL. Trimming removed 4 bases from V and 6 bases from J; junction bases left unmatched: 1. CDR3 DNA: TGCGCCAGCAGCCCCGGGAGGGATACGCAGTATTTT. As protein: CASSPGRDTQYF.

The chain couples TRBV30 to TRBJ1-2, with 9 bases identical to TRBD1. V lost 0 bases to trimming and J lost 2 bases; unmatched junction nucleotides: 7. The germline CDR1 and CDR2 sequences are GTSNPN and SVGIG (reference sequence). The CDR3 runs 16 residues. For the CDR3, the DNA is TGTGCCTGGAGTGTTGGGCGGACAGGGGTGAACTATGGCTACACCTTC. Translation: CAWSVGRTGVNYGYTF.

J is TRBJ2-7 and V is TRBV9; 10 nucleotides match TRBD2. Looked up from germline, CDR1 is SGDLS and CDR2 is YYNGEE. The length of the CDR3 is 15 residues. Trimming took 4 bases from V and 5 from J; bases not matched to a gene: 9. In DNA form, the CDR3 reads TGTGCCAGCAGCTTAGGCGCTAGCGGGAGCAACGAGCAGTACTTC. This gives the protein CASSLGASGSNEQYF.